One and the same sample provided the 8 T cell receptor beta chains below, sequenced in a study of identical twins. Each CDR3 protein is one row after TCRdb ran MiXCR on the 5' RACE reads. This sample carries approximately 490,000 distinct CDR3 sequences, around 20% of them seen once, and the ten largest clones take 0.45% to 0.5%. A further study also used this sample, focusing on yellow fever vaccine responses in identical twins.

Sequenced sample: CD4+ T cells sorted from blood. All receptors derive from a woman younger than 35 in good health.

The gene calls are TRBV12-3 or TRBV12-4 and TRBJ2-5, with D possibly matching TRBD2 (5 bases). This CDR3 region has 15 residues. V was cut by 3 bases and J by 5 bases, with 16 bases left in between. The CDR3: CASSFLFGSGETQYF. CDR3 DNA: TGTGCCAGCAGTTTCCTTTTTGGGAGTGGGGAGACCCAGTACTTC.

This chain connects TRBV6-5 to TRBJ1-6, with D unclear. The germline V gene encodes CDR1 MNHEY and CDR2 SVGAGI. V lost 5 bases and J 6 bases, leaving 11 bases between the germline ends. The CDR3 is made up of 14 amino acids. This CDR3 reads CASSTPDLNSPLHF. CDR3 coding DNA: TGTGCCAGCAGTACTCCGGACCTTAATTCACCCCTCCACTTT.

CDR3 sequence (DNA): TGTGCCAGCAGCTTAGCGTGGCAGGGGCAGTTCTTC. Translating it yields CASSLAWQGQFF. The chain couples TRBV7-8 to TRBJ2-1, with TRBD1 as a possible D gene (5 bases). Between the trimmed V and J ends, which lost 0 bases and 12 bases, there was a span of 9 bases. Germline loops: CDR1 SGHVS, CDR2 FQNEAQ. The CDR3 is made up of 12 amino acids.

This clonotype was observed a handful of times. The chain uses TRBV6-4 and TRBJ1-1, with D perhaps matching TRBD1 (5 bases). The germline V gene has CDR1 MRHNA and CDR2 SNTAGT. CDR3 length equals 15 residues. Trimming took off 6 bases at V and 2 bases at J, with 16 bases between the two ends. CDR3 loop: CASRNTGQSNTEAFF. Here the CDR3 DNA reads TGTGCCAGCAGAAACACAGGTCAAAGCAACACTGAAGCTTTCTTT.

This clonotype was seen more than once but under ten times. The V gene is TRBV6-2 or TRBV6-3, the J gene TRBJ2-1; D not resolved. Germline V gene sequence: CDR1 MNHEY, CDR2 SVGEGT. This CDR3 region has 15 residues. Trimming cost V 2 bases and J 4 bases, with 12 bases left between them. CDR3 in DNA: TGTGCCAGCAGTTACGCAGATGTAAGTTACAATGAGCAGTTCTTC. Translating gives CASSYADVSYNEQFF.

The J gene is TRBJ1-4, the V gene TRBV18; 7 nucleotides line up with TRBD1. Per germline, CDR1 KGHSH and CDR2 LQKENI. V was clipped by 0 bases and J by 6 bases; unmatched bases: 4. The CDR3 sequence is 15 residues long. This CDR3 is CASSPPGTVDEKLFF. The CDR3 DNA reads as TGTGCCAGCTCACCACCAGGGACAGTAGATGAAAAACTGTTTTTT.

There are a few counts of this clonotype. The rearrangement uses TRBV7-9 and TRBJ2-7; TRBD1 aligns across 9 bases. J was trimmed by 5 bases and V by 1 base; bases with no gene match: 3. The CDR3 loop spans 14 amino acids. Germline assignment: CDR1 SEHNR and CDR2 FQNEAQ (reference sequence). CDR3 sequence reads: CASSLVQGAHEQYF. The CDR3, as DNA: TGTGCCAGCAGCTTAGTACAGGGGGCGCACGAGCAGTACTTC.

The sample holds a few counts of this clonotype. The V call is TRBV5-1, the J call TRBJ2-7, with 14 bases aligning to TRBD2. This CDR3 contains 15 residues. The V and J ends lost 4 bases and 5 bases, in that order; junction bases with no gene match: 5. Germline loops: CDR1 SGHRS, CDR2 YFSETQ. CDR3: CASSPGTSGSNEQYF. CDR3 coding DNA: TGCGCCAGCAGCCCGGGGACTAGCGGGAGTAACGAGCAGTACTTC.